The rows below give T cell receptor beta chains drawn from one sample of a study of graft-versus-host responses after intestinal transplantation. The assay was immunoSEQ multiplex PCR, and TCRdb's table has in-frame clones only and misses some. This table holds some 140,000 clones, roughly nine tenths found once. For these receptors, no antigen is known. This material consisted of unstimulated CD4+ T cells sorted from spleen or lymph node cells, taken before intestinal transplant. Every receptor here comes from a human donor who received an intestinal transplant. Each CDR3 is given with its conserved first and last residue. D genes are given only for firm matches. Some rows mark clone size as missing; the rest say once, few, many or name a class of expanded clone.

v_call,j_call,d_call,clone_size,cdr3_aa,cdr3_nt
TRBV7-8,TRBJ1-1,.,.,CASSLFLGRRLNTEAFF,TGTGCCAGCAGCTTATTTTTGGGCCGCCGACTGAACACTGAAGCTTTCTTT
TRBV10-1,TRBJ1-1,.,.,CASSVSGNTEAFF,TGCGCCAGCAGCGTCTCGGGGAACACTGAAGCTTTCTTT
TRBV19,TRBJ1-2,TRBD1,.,CASSIGDRGYGYTF,TGTGCCAGTAGTATTGGGGACAGGGGCTATGGCTACACCTTC
TRBV6-1,TRBJ1-1,TRBD1,.,CASRAGQGFTEAFF,TGTGCCAGCAGGGCGGGACAGGGCTTCACTGAAGCTTTCTTT
TRBV7-6,TRBJ2-7,.,.,CASSWRPGHDNEQYF,TGTGCCAGCAGCTGGCGCCCGGGACATGACAACGAGCAGTACTTC
TRBV19,TRBJ2-2,.,.,CASSIDYRNTGELFF,TGTGCCAGTAGTATAGATTACAGGAACACCGGGGAGCTGTTTTTT
TRBV2,TRBJ2-4,.,.,CASSEAVGNIQYF,TGTGCCAGCAGTGAAGCCGTTGGAAACATTCAGTACTTC
TRBV11-2,TRBJ2-5,TRBD2,.,CASSPWTSGGKETQYF,TGTGCCAGCAGCCCCTGGACTAGCGGGGGAAAAGAGACCCAGTACTTC
TRBV5-1,TRBJ1-2,.,.,CASSPVAGDGYTF,TGCGCCAGCAGCCCAGTCGCGGGGGATGGCTACACCTTC
TRBV5-1,TRBJ2-5,.,once,CASSLSRVDLETQYF,TGCGCCAGCAGCTTGTCAAGGGTGGATTTGGAGACCCAGTACTTC
TRBV25-1,TRBJ2-3,.,.,CASSVPGDGTDTQYF,TGTGCCAGCAGTGTGCCGGGGGACGGCACAGATACGCAGTATTTT
TRBV9,TRBJ1-3,TRBD1,.,CASSGQGAGNTIYF,TGTGCCAGCAGCGGACAGGGTGCTGGAAACACCATATATTTT
TRBV5-1,TRBJ1-2,.,once,CASSKGGHDGYTF,TGCGCCAGCAGCAAGGGGGGCCACGATGGCTACACCTTC
TRBV10-3,TRBJ1-2,.,.,CAISDFSYGYTF,TGTGCCATCAGTGATTTCTCCTATGGCTACACCTTC
TRBV5-1,TRBJ2-3,TRBD1,.,CASSGQGPTDTQYF,TGCGCCAGCAGCGGACAGGGCCCCACAGATACGCAGTATTTT
TRBV2,TRBJ2-2,TRBD2,.,CASSLLSGGETGELFF,TGTGCCAGCAGTTTACTTAGCGGGGGGGAGACCGGGGAGCTGTTTTTT
TRBV18,TRBJ1-4,.,.,CASSLAGNEKLFF,TGTGCCAGCTCACTGGCGGGAAATGAAAAACTGTTTTTT
TRBV9,TRBJ2-1,.,.,CASSVSSGVGSYNEQFF,TGTGCCAGCAGCGTAAGTTCCGGGGTGGGCTCCTACAATGAGCAGTTCTTC
TRBV18,TRBJ2-3,.,.,CASSPSISTDTQYF,TGTGCCAGCTCACCCTCCATTAGCACAGATACGCAGTATTTT
TRBV6-5,TRBJ2-3,.,.,CASSSPGDTQYF,TGTGCCAGCAGTTCCCCCGGAGATACGCAGTATTTT
TRBV4-1,TRBJ2-7,.,few,CASSQEAHVRERVFYEQYF,TGCGCCAGCAGCCAAGAAGCCCACGTCAGGGAGCGGGTTTTCTACGAGCAGTACTTC
TRBV2,TRBJ2-4,.,.,CASSEGRGRSNIQYF,TGTGCCAGCAGTGAAGGAAGGGGCCGCAGTAACATTCAGTACTTC
TRBV29-1,TRBJ1-4,.,.,CSVEDPRDGYEKLFF,TGCAGCGTTGAAGACCCCCGGGACGGATATGAAAAACTGTTTTTT
TRBV6-1,TRBJ2-7,.,.,CASSRQYYEQYF,TGTGCCAGCAGTAGACAGTACTACGAGCAGTACTTC
TRBV7-2,TRBJ2-3,.,.,CASSLSVGATDTQYF,TGTGCCAGCAGCTTGTCGGTGGGGGCTACAGATACGCAGTATTTT
TRBV4-2,TRBJ2-5,TRBD2,.,CASSQKRGTDQETQYF,TGTGCCAGCAGCCAGAAGCGGGGGACCGACCAAGAGACCCAGTACTTC
TRBV7-7,TRBJ1-2,.,.,CASSPLSGYGYTF,TGTGCCAGCAGCCCCCTCAGTGGTTATGGCTACACCTTC
TRBV7-6,TRBJ2-7,.,.,CASSPREAGEQYF,TGTGCCAGCAGCCCCCGTGAGGCGGGCGAGCAGTACTTC
TRBV7-2,TRBJ1-5,TRBD1,.,CASSLGGQGAAQPQHF,TGTGCCAGCAGCTTAGGGGGACAGGGTGCGGCGCAGCCCCAGCATTTT
TRBV5-4,TRBJ1-1,TRBD1,.,CASSRTGGNTEAFF,TGTGCCAGCAGCCGGACAGGGGGCAACACTGAAGCTTTCTTT
TRBV5-4,TRBJ2-7,TRBD1,.,CASSSGQGGFYEQYF,TGTGCCAGCAGTTCGGGACAGGGCGGATTCTACGAGCAGTACTTC
TRBV6-5,TRBJ2-1,.,.,CASSLDSAPYNEQFF,TGTGCCAGCAGCCTTGACAGTGCGCCCTACAATGAGCAGTTCTTC
TRBV5-3,TRBJ2-7,.,few,CARSPLDYRREQYF,TGTGCCAGAAGCCCTCTGGATTACAGGAGGGAGCAGTACTTC
TRBV5-1,TRBJ2-4,.,.,CASRLHPTKNIQYF,TGCGCCAGCAGATTGCACCCAACTAAAAACATTCAGTACTTC
TRBV29-1,TRBJ1-5,.,.,CSVQQGGQNQPQHF,TGCAGCGTTCAACAGGGCGGACAGAATCAGCCCCAGCATTTT
TRBV6-4,TRBJ1-2,.,.,CASSDPTALDPNYGYTF,TGTGCCAGCAGTGACCCCACAGCACTAGATCCTAACTATGGCTACACCTTC
TRBV29-1,TRBJ2-7,.,.,CSVWDGSYEQYF,TGCAGCGTCTGGGACGGCTCCTACGAGCAGTACTTC
TRBV10-1,TRBJ1-3,.,few,CANLRGVPGNTIYF,TGCGCCAATTTACGAGGGGTGCCTGGAAACACCATATATTTT
TRBV9,TRBJ2-1,.,.,CASSPHGGQDNEQFF,TGTGCCAGCAGCCCCCACGGCGGGCAAGACAATGAGCAGTTCTTC
TRBV6-6,TRBJ1-6,.,.,CASSTRSGVENSPLHF,TGTGCCAGCAGTACTAGGTCAGGGGTGGAGAATTCACCCCTCCACTTT
TRBV15,TRBJ2-7,TRBD2,.,CATSRILAGGPLYEQYF,TGTGCCACCAGCAGAATCCTGGCGGGGGGTCCCCTCTACGAGCAGTACTTC
TRBV5-8,TRBJ2-4,TRBD1,.,CASSGRTGGIYKYF,TGTGCCAGCAGCGGACGAACAGGGGGAATATACAAGTACTTC
TRBV5-6,TRBJ2-5,.,.,CASSLHGLRETQYF,TGTGCCAGCAGCTTGCATGGTCTACGGGAGACCCAGTACTTC
TRBV13,TRBJ2-7,TRBD2,.,CASSLRLAGPSYEQYF,TGTGCCAGCAGCCTCCGACTAGCGGGGCCCTCCTACGAGCAGTACTTC
TRBV6-5,TRBJ1-2,.,.,CASSRQDAYGYTF,TGTGCCAGCAGCAGACAGGATGCCTATGGCTACACCTTC
TRBV18,TRBJ2-4,.,.,CASSPDGPNLAKNIQYF,TGTGCCAGCTCACCGGATGGGCCGAACTTAGCCAAAAACATTCAGTACTTC
TRBV5-5,TRBJ1-1,.,.,CASSWGISMNTEAFF,TGTGCCAGCAGCTGGGGGATCAGCATGAACACTGAAGCTTTCTTT
TRBV5-1,TRBJ1-1,.,.,CASSLGGGTEAFF,TGCGCCAGCAGCTTGGGAGGGGGAACTGAAGCTTTCTTT
TRBV18,TRBJ1-4,.,few,CASSPPAGDNEKLFF,TGTGCCAGCTCACCACCGGCAGGGGATAATGAAAAACTGTTTTTT
TRBV11-2,TRBJ2-6,TRBD1,.,CASSSTKRQGVSGANVLTF,TGTGCCAGCAGCTCAACTAAGAGACAGGGAGTCTCTGGGGCCAACGTCCTGACTTTC
TRBV6-1,TRBJ2-3,.,.,CASRLQAPRDTQYF,TGTGCCAGCAGGTTACAGGCCCCGAGAGATACGCAGTATTTT
TRBV6-1,TRBJ2-3,TRBD2,.,CASIGGGSTDTQYF,TGTGCCAGCATCGGGGGGGGGAGCACAGATACGCAGTATTTT
TRBV7-9,TRBJ2-7,TRBD1,.,CASSPGTGFTYF,TGTGCCAGCAGCCCCGGGACAGGGTTTACGTACTTC
TRBV4-1,TRBJ1-5,.,.,CASSPGHNQPQHF,TGCGCCAGCAGCCCCGGGCACAATCAGCCCCAGCATTTT
TRBV2,TRBJ1-3,TRBD1,.,CASSGGTESGNTIYF,TGTGCCAGCAGTGGAGGGACAGAGTCTGGAAACACCATATATTTT